These 20 T cell receptor beta chains came from one sample sequenced in a study of blood T cell repertoires in COVID-19. The repertoire was sequenced with immunoSEQ multiplex PCR; TCRdb's copy has only in-frame clones and lacks some. Of approximately 200,000 clones listed, roughly 80% were seen once; the top ten hold approximately 5.4%. The source material was peripheral blood. All receptors come from a woman aged 30 to 39 with acute or convalescent COVID-19.

CDR3 in amino acids: CATSQLPGTGMETQYF. DNA of the CDR3: TGTGCCACCAGTCAGCTACCCGGGACAGGGATGGAGACCCAGTACTTC. J is TRBJ2-5 and V is TRBV24-1, with 9 bases fitting TRBD1. There are 16 residues in the CDR3. Trimming removed 6 bases from V and 5 bases from J; junction bases left unmatched: 12. Germline V lookup: CDR1 KGHDR, CDR2 SFDVKD.

V usage is TRBV6-5 and J usage is TRBJ2-7; D is perhaps TRBD1 (6 bases). V was cut by 4 bases and J by 1 base, with 14 bases left in between. The CDR3 runs 15 residues. CDR1 and CDR2 (germline): MNHEY, SVGAGI. The CDR3 bases are TGTGCCAGCAGTTCGGACAGACGGCCGTCCTACGAGCAGTACTTC. Protein sequence: CASSSDRRPSYEQYF.

This clone was counted only a few times. The chain uses TRBV6-1 and TRBJ2-7; 7 nucleotides agree with TRBD1. The CDR3 is 16 amino acids. CDR1 and CDR2 (germline): MNHNS, SASEGT. Trimming took 4 bases from V and 0 from J; bases not matched to a gene: 9. DNA for the CDR3: TGTGCCAGCAGTGCCCTCTGGACAGGTTACTCCTACGAGCAGTACTTC. This encodes CASSALWTGYSYEQYF.

The chain employs TRBV6-5 and TRBJ2-7; D not certain. From germline, CDR1 is MNHEY and CDR2 SVGAGI. This CDR3 is 14 amino acids long. Trimming took 8 bases from V and 1 from J, leaving 15 bases between them. CDR3 amino acids: CASSTSTTSYEQYF. The CDR3 nucleotides are TGTGCCAGCTCGACTTCAACTACTTCCTACGAGCAGTACTTC.

The V and J genes are TRBV11-3 and TRBJ2-2; TRBD2 might be the D (6 bases). Trimming removed 5 bases at V and 6 bases at J, with 16 bases between. This CDR3 region has 15 residues. In germline, CDR1 is SGHNT, CDR2 YENEEA. For the CDR3, the DNA is TGTGCCAGCAGCCCCCGAGATGGAGGGCCCGGGGAGCTGTTTTTT. Protein product: CASSPRDGGPGELFF.

CDR3 region: CATSDNLETGYGYTF. CDR3 bases: TGTGCCACCAGTGACAACCTTGAAACAGGGTATGGCTACACCTTC. This chain links TRBV24-1 with TRBJ1-2; perhaps TRBD1 as D (6 bases). CDR1 is KGHDR and CDR2 is SFDVKD in the germline V gene. Trimming left V 4 bases short and J 5 bases short, with 16 bases between. This CDR3 spans 15 amino acids.

This rearrangement joins TRBV7-8 to TRBJ2-7, with unresolved D. Trimming left V 5 bases short and J 4 bases short, with 18 bases between. This CDR3 is 15 amino acids long. Germline-derived CDR1 and CDR2 are SGHVS and FQNEAQ. CDR3: CASSQRRSTPYEQYF. As DNA, the CDR3 is TGTGCCAGCAGCCAAAGGCGGTCCACCCCTTACGAGCAGTACTTC.

The gene calls are TRBV20-1 and TRBJ1-1, with D maybe TRBD1 (5 bases). CDR1 and CDR2 (germline): DFQATT, SNEGSKA (reference sequence). The CDR3 runs to 10 residues. Trimming left V 5 bases short and J 11 bases short, with 12 bases between. CDR3: CSAEQEGAFF. CDR3 bases: TGCAGTGCTGAACAGGAGGGGGCTTTCTTT.

A word on this clone: The identical CDR3 is also encoded by other nucleotide sequences in the sample. The V gene is TRBV9, the J gene TRBJ1-1; no reliable D call. V was pared by 0 bases and J by 1 base, with 4 bases between. The CDR3 contains 13 residues. Germline values: CDR1 SGDLS, CDR2 YYNGEE. In nucleotides, the CDR3 is TGTGCCAGCAGCGTAGCAGGGAACACTGAAGCTTTCTTT. It translates to CASSVAGNTEAFF. Together with reference TRBV9 and TRBJ1-1, the CDR3 gives the full variable domain: DSGVTQTPKHLITATGQRVTLRCSPRSGDLSVYWYQQSLDQGLQFLIQYYNGEERAKGNILERFSAQQFPDLHSELNLSSLELGDSALYFCASSVAGNTEAFFGQGTRLTVV.

Only one count was recorded for this clone. The chain recombines TRBV6-2 or TRBV6-3 with TRBJ2-1; D is possibly TRBD2 (5 bases). This CDR3 region has 15 residues. Germline lookup yields CDR1 MNHEY and CDR2 SVGEGT. V was shortened by 5 bases and J by 3 bases, with 14 bases between the two germline ends. The CDR3 is CASSRGPALYNEQFF. CDR3 bases: TGTGCCAGCAGTCGGGGTCCGGCTCTCTACAATGAGCAGTTCTTC.

The rearrangement uses TRBV3-1 (or the pseudogene TRBV3-2) and TRBJ2-7; 10 bases agree with TRBD1. The germline gives CDR1 LGHDT, CDR2 YNNKEL (reference sequence). The trim removed 5 bases at V and 3 bases at J, leaving 7 bases unmatched. The CDR3 extends over 15 amino acids. The CDR3, as DNA: TGTGCCAGCAGCAATGACAGGGGGCACTACTACGAGCAGTACTTC. Residues: CASSNDRGHYYEQYF.

This clone appeared a single time. This chain uses TRBV19 with TRBJ1-6, with D unclear. The germline gives CDR1 LNHDA, CDR2 SQIVND (reference sequence). The CDR3 runs to 12 residues. V gave up 5 bases and J gave up 9 bases, with 8 bases separating them. The CDR3 coding sequence is TGTGCCAGTAGTTTGACACGTTCACCCCTCCACTTT. Its protein is CASSLTRSPLHF. The whole variable domain, filled in from reference TRBV19 and TRBJ1-6, reads DGGITQSPKYLFRKEGQNVTLSCEQNLNHDAMYWYRQDPGQGLRLIYYSQIVNDFQKGDIAEGYSVSREKKESFPLTVTSAQKNPTAFYLCASSLTRSPLHFGNGTRLTVT.

This chain connects TRBV5-1 to TRBJ2-3; TRBD2 aligns across 9 bases. Germline values: CDR1 SGHRS, CDR2 YFSETQ. This CDR3 comprises 17 residues. V was clipped by 1 base and J by 0 bases; unmatched bases: 6. The CDR3 loop is CASSLPRGGRSTDTQYF. The CDR3 nucleotides read TGCGCCAGCAGCTTGCCGCGGGGGGGCCGGAGCACAGATACGCAGTATTTT.

CDR3 sequence reads: CASSLPQGVVAEAFF. The CDR3 region has the DNA TGTGCCAGCAGCCTCCCGCAGGGGGTGGTCGCTGAAGCTTTCTTT. The chain employs TRBV16 and TRBJ1-1; 7 bases are a match to TRBD1. The trim removed 4 bases at V and 6 bases at J, leaving 11 bases unmatched. Germline CDR1 reads KGHSY; CDR2 reads FQNENV. The CDR3 is 15 residues long.

The V call is TRBV5-6, the J call TRBJ2-7, with 7 bases matching TRBD1. Losses at the gene ends were 1 base for V and 6 bases for J; bases not matched to a gene: 10. CDR1 and CDR2 from the germline V gene are SGHDT and YYEEEE. The CDR3 has 15 residues. DNA for the CDR3: TGTGCCAGCAGCTTGTCCACAGGGGTAACGGGCGAGCAGTACTTC. Its protein is CASSLSTGVTGEQYF. Full variable domain (missing parts from reference TRBV5-6 and TRBJ2-7): DAGVTQSPTHLIKTRGQQVTLRCSPKSGHDTVSWYQQALGQGPQFIFQYYEEEERQRGNFPDRFSGHQFPNYSSELNVNALLLGDSALYLCASSLSTGVTGEQYFGPGTRLTVT.

The V call is TRBV6-2 or TRBV6-3, the J call TRBJ2-1; 9 bases agree with TRBD1. This CDR3 spans 21 amino acids. J lost 4 bases, V lost 2 bases, and 21 bases had no gene match. Germline-derived CDR1 and CDR2 are MNHEY and SVGEGT. The CDR3 loop reads CASSYPTGTGKRIEAYNEQFF. CDR3 nucleotides: TGTGCCAGCAGTTACCCGACCGGGACAGGGAAAAGGATCGAAGCGTACAATGAGCAGTTCTTC.

The chain has TRBV5-1 and TRBJ1-2; 8 positions agree with TRBD1. Per the germline V gene, CDR1 is SGHRS and CDR2 is YFSETQ. V lost 4 bases and J lost 2; bases outside the gene matches: 7. This CDR3 contains 15 residues. The CDR3 here is CASSPTGDPNYGYTF. Here the CDR3 DNA reads TGCGCCAGCAGCCCGACAGGGGATCCCAACTATGGCTACACCTTC.

This chain joins TRBV27 and TRBJ2-1, with TRBD1 as a possible D gene (5 bases). Germline loops: CDR1 MNHEY, CDR2 SMNVEV (reference sequence). The CDR3 extends over 15 amino acids. V lost 2 bases, J lost 5 bases, and 13 bases lay in between. CDR3 bases: TGTGCCAGCAGTTTAAGGTCGGCAGGGAACAATGAGCAGTTCTTC. It specifies CASSLRSAGNNEQFF.

Here the CDR3 reads CASSQGSRVRGHWDHTEAFF. The DNA for the CDR3 is TGCGCCAGCAGCCAAGGATCCCGAGTCAGGGGGCATTGGGACCACACTGAAGCTTTCTTT. The chain combines TRBV4-3 with TRBJ1-1, with 8 bases lining up with TRBD1. The CDR3 has 20 amino acids. V lost 1 base, J lost 3 bases, and 19 bases stayed unmatched. The V gene's germline CDR1 is LGHNA and CDR2 YSLEER.

This clone came up once. The chain carries TRBV5-1 and TRBJ2-5; D might be TRBD1 (6 bases). Germline CDR1 reads SGHRS; CDR2 reads YFSETQ. The CDR3 totals 18 residues. V lost 4 bases, J lost 5 bases, and 27 bases lay in between. The CDR3, as DNA: TGCGCCAGCAGCCTGAAACGTCGCGGACAGTTAATTACGGAGACCCAGTACTTC. It codes for CASSLKRRGQLITETQYF.